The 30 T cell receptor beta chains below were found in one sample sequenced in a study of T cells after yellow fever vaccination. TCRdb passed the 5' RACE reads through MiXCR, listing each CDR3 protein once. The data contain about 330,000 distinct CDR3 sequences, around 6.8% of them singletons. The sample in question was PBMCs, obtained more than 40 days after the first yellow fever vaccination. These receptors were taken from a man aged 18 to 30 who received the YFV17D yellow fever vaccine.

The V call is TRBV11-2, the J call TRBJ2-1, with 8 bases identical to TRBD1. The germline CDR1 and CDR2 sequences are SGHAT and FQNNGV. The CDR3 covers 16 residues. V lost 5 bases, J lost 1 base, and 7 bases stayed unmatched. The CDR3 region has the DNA TGTGCCAGCAGCCCCCCACGGACAGGGTCCTACAATGAGCAGTTCTTC. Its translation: CASSPPRTGSYNEQFF.

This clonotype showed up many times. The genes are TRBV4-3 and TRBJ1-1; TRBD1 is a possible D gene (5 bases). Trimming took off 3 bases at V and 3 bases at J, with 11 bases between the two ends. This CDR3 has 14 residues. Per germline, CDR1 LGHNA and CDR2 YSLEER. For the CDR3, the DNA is TGCGCCAGCAGCCACAGGGTGTACGACACTGAAGCTTTCTTT. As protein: CASSHRVYDTEAFF.

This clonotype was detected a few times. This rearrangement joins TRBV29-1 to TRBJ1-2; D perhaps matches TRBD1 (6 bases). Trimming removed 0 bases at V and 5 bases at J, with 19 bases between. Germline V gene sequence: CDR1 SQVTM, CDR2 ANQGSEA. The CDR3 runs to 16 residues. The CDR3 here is CSVEDLGQTGKYGYTF. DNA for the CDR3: TGCAGCGTTGAAGACCTCGGACAGACAGGAAAATATGGCTACACCTTC.

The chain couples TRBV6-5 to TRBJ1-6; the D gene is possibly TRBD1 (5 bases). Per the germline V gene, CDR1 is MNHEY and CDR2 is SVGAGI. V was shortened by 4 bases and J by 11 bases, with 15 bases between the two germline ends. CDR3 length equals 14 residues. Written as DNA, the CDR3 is TGTGCCAGCAGTTCTCCAGGGTCGGGGACACCCCTCCACTTT. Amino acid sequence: CASSSPGSGTPLHF.

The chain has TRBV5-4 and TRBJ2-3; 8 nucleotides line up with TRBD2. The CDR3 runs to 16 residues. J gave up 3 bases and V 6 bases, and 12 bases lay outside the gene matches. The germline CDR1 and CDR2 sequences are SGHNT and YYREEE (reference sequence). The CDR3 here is CASTEGSGGGTDTQYF. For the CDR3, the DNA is TGTGCCAGCACCGAGGGAAGCGGGGGTGGTACAGATACGCAGTATTTT.

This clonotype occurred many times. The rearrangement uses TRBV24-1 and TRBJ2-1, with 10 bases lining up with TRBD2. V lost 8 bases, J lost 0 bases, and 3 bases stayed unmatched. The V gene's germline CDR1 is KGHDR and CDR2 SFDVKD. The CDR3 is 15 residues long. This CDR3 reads CATKAGGSSYNEQFF. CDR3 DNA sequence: TGTGCCACCAAAGCGGGGGGGTCCTCCTACAATGAGCAGTTCTTC.

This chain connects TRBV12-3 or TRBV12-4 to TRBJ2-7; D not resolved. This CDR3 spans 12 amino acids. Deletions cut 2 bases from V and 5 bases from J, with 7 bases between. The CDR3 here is CASSLWSHEQYV. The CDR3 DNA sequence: TGTGCCAGCAGTTTATGGAGTCACGAGCAGTACGTC.

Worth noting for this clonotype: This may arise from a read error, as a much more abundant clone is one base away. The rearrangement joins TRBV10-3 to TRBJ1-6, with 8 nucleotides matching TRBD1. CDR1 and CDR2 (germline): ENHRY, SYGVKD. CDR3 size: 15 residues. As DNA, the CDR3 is TGTGTCATCAGCCGAGAGGACAGGGACAATTCACCCCTCCACTTT. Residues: CVISREDRDNSPLHF.

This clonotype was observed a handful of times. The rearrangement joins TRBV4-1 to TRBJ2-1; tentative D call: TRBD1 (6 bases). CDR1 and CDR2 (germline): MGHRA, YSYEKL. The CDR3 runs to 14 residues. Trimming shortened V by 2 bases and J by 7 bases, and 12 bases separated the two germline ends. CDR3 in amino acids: CASSQPFRGNEQFF. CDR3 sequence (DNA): TGCGCCAGCAGCCAACCTTTCAGGGGTAATGAGCAGTTCTTC.

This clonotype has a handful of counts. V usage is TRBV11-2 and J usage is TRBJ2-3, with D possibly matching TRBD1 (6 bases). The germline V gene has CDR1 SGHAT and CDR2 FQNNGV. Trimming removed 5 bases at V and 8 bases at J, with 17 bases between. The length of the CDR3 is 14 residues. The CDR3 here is CASSTGKYPRTQYF. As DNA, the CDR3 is TGTGCCAGCAGCACAGGGAAGTATCCCCGTACGCAGTATTTT.

CDR3 sequence reads: CASRSGTEKLFF. CDR3 nucleotides: TGTGCCAGCAGGTCAGGGACTGAAAAACTGTTTTTT. The chain is built from TRBV28 and TRBJ1-4, with D maybe TRBD1 (5 bases). The CDR3 extends over 12 amino acids. Trimming stripped 6 bases from V and 7 bases from J, with 9 bases between. The germline gives CDR1 MDHEN, CDR2 SYDVKM.

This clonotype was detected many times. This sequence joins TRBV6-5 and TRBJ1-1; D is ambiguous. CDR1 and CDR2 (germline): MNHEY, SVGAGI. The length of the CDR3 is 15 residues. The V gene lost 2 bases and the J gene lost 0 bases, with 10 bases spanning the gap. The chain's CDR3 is CASSYRHLVNTEAFF. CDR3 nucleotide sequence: TGTGCCAGCAGTTACCGACACCTCGTGAACACTGAAGCTTTCTTT.

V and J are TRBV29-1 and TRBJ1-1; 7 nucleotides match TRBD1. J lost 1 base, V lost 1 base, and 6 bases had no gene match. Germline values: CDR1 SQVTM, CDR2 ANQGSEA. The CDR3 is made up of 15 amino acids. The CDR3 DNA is TGCAGCGTTGAAGGTGGACAGGAGTGGAACACTGAAGCTTTCTTT. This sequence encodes CSVEGGQEWNTEAFF.

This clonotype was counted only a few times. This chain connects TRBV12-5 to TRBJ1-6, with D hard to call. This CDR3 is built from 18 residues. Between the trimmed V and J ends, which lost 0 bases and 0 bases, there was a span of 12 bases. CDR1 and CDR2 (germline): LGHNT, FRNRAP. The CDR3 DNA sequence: TGTGCTAGTGGTTTGGTACTTGGCAAGATCTCCTATAATTCACCCCTCCACTTT. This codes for CASGLVLGKISYNSPLHF.

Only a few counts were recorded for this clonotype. CDR3 in amino acids: CASSFRNSGNYNEQFF. The CDR3 DNA is TGTGCCAGCAGTTTTAGGAATAGCGGGAATTACAATGAGCAGTTCTTC. The V gene is TRBV27, the J gene TRBJ2-1; 8 bases align to TRBD2. Germline V gives CDR1 MNHEY, CDR2 SMNVEV (reference sequence). This CDR3 region has 16 residues. Trimming removed 3 bases from V and 4 bases from J; junction bases left unmatched: 8.

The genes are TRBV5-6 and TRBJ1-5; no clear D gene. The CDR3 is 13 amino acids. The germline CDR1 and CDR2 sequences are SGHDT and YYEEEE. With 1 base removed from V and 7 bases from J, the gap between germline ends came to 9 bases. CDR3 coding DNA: TGTGCCAGCAGCTTGAATCAAGGACAGCCCCAGCATTTT. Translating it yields CASSLNQGQPQHF.

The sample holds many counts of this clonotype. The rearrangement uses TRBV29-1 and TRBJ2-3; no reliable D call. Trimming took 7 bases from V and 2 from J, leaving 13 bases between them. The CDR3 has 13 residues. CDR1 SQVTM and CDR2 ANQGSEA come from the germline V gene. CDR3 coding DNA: TGCAGCGCCCCAGCGCCTAACACAGATACGCAGTATTTT. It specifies CSAPAPNTDTQYF.

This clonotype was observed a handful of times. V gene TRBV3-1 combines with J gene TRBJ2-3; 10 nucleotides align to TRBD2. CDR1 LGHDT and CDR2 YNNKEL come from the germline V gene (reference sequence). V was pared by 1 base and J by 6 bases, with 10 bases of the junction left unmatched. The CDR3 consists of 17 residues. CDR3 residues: CASSQVLELAGLDTQYF. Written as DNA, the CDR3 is TGTGCCAGCAGCCAAGTGCTTGAACTAGCGGGGCTCGATACGCAGTATTTT.

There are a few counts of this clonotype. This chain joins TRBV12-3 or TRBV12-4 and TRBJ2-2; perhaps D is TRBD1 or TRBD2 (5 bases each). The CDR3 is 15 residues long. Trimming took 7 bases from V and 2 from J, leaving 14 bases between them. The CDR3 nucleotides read TGTGCCAGCACCCTCCTCGGGGCCAACACCGGGGAGCTGTTTTTT. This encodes CASTLLGANTGELFF.

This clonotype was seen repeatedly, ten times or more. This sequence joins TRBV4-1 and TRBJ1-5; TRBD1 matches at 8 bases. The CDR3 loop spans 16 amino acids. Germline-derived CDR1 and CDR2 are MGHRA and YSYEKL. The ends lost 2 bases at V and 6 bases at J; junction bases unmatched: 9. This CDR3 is CASSQPGQGGGQPQHF. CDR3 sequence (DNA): TGCGCCAGCAGCCAACCCGGACAGGGAGGGGGTCAGCCCCAGCATTTT.

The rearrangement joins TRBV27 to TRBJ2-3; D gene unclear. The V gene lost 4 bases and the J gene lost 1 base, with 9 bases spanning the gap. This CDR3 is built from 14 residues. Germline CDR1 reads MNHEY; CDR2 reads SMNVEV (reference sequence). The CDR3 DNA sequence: TGTGCCAGCAGTTCAAACCTGGGCACAGATACGCAGTATTTT. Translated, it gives CASSSNLGTDTQYF.

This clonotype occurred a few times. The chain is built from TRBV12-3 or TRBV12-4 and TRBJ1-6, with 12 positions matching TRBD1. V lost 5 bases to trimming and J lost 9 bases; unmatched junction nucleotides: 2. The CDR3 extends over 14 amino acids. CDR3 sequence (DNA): TGTGCCAGCAGTGGGGGACAGGGGGCTTCACCCCTCCACTTT. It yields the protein CASSGGQGASPLHF.

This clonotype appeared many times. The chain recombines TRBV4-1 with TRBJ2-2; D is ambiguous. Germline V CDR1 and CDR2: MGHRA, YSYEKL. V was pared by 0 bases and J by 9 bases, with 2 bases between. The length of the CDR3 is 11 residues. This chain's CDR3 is CASSQDWELFF. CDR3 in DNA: TGCGCCAGCAGCCAAGATTGGGAGCTGTTTTTT.

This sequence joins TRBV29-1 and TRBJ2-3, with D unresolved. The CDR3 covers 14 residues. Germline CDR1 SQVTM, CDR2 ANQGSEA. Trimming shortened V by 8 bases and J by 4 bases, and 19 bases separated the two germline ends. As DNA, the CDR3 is TGCAGCTTACAGAGTCCAACAGTCTCAGATACGCAGTATTTT. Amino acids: CSLQSPTVSDTQYF.

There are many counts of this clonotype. CDR3 region: CASSALLEYQETQYF. The CDR3 DNA follows: TGTGCCAGCAGTGCCCTACTTGAGTACCAAGAGACCCAGTACTTC. The genes are TRBV25-1 and TRBJ2-5; D is unresolved. The germline gives CDR1 MGHDK, CDR2 SYGVNS. The CDR3 contains 15 residues. Trimming took 4 bases from V and 0 from J, leaving 12 bases between them.

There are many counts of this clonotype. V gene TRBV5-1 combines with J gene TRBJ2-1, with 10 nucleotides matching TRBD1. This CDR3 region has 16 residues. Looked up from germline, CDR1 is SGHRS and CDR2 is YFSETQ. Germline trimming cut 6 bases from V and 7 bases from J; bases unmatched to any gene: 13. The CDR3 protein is CASTPGRDRGWNEQFF. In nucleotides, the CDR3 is TGCGCCAGCACCCCAGGACGGGACAGGGGATGGAATGAGCAGTTCTTC.

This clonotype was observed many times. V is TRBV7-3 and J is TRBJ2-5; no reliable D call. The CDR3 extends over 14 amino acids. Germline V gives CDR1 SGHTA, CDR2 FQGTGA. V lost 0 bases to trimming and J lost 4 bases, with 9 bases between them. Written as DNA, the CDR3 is TGTGCCAGCAGCTTAACGGGGATTGGAGAGACCCAGTACTTC. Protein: CASSLTGIGETQYF.

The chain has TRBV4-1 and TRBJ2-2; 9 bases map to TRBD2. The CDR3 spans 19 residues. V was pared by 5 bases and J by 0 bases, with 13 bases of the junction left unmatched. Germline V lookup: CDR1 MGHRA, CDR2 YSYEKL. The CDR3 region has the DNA TGCGCCAGCAGCTCCGGAAGGGGACTAGCTTGGTCGAACACCGGGGAGCTGTTTTTT. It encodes CASSSGRGLAWSNTGELFF.

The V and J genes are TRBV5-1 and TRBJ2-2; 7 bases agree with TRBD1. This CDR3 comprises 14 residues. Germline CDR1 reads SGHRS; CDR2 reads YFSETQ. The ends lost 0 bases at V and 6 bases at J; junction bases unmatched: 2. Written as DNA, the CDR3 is TGCGCCAGCAGCTTGGGTACAGGGGCCGGGGAGCTGTTTTTT. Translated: CASSLGTGAGELFF.

The CDR3 DNA sequence: TGTGCCAGCAGTTCCTGGGACACTAACTACGAGCAGTACGTC. Its translation is CASSSWDTNYEQYV. The chain links TRBV6-7 to TRBJ2-7; D is perhaps TRBD1 (6 bases). TRBV6-7 falls under the ORF class, with uncertain function. V was trimmed by 4 bases and J by 3 bases, leaving 13 bases between them. This CDR3 is built from 14 residues.